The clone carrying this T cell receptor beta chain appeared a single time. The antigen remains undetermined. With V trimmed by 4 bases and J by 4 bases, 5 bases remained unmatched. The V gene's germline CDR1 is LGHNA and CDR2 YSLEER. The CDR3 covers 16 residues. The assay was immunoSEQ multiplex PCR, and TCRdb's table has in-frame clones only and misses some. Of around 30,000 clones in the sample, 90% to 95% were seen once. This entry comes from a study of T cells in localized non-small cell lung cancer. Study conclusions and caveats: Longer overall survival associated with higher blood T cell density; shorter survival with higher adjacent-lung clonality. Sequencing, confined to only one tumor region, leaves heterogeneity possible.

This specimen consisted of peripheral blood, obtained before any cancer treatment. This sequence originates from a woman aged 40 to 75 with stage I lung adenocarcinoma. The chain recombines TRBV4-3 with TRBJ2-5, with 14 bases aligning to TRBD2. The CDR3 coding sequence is TGCGCCAGCAGCCGCCGACTAGCGGGGGGGCCAGAGACCCAGTACTTC. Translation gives CASSRRLAGGPETQYF.